This T cell receptor (beta chain) is drawn from a study of cytomegalovirus exposure and HLA in healthy donors. Whole-study context: Caucasian-associated ancestry cluster membership applied to 75% to 85% of a few hundred genotyped donors. Study observations and caveats: Cytomegalovirus-associated TCR beta chains were listed, numbering 150 to 200. Previous analysis showed most TCR beta V segments were productive about 87% or about 30% of the time.

Notes on this clone: Its cognate antigen is unknown.

PCR primers comprised 60 Vbeta and 13 Jbeta primers. Method: immunoSEQ multiplex PCR; TCRdb's copy keeps in-frame clones and lacks some. The sample has about 110,000 clones; over 75% are singletons. The CDR3 runs 14 residues. V dropped 2 bases and J dropped 5 bases, with 9 bases sitting between them. Germline CDR1 is MNHEY and CDR2 is SMNVEV (reference sequence). The sequence derives from a man aged 25 to 40 in good health and CMV-seronegative. Sequencing was carried out using PBMCs. V gene TRBV27 combines with J gene TRBJ1-4; D remains ambiguous. The CDR3 sequence is CASSLGRPNEKLFF. CDR3 DNA: TGTGCCAGCAGTTTAGGCAGGCCGAATGAAAAACTGTTTTTT.